This T cell receptor beta chain was found in a study of OX40 agonist ivuxolimab in advanced cancers. From germline, CDR1 is KGHSH and CDR2 LQKENI. CDR3 size: 12 residues. V was cut by 3 bases and J by 2 bases, with 4 bases left in between. This clone was recorded only once. Generated by immunoSEQ multiplex PCR, the TCRdb table keeps only in-frame clones and is missing some. The sample carries about 100,000 clones, approximately 90% recorded once. The sequence was obtained from an adult with an advanced solid tumor such as melanoma, head and neck, liver or kidney cancer. The chain employs TRBV18 and TRBJ2-5; D ambiguous. The starting material was CD4+ or CD8+ T cells sorted from blood, obtained in a trial of the OX40 agonist ivuxolimab. The DNA for the CDR3 is TGTGCCAGCTCACCTCGGCAAGAGACCCAGTACTTC. Its translation: CASSPRQETQYF.